This TCR beta chain is drawn from a study of tumor-infiltrating lymphocytes in primary liver carcinoma. Turning to the study itself: Sample yields, roughly 3.65 to 7.13 million productive TCRbeta reads, were similar across the tissue types. The study, taken as a whole, reports: Blood trailed tumors significantly in top-250-clone fraction (p = 0.039).

TCR beta cDNA came from about 0.45 ug total RNA, primed with a constant-region primer. Slightly modified ARM-PCR, run as three nested multiplex PCR rounds, produced the TCR beta libraries. A C-beta reverse primer was combined with TRBV1-TRBV30 forward primers in the first two PCR rounds, and each round had about 10 cycles. From the multiplex PCR reads, TCRdb called clonotypes with MiXCR, one entry per CDR3 protein. This sample has some 190,000 distinct CDR3 sequences, with around four fifths found just once. Turning to this clonotype: Its antigen is as yet unknown. One junction end disagrees with the germline gene, perhaps due to a read error.

Starting material for RNA and DNA co-extraction consisted of about 20-33 mg of unsorted bulk tissue. Surgeons treated the primary liver carcinoma of the patients by surgical resection. The germline V gene encodes CDR1 MNHEY and CDR2 SVGAGI. CDR3 length: 12 amino acids. The sample consisted of tumor tissue from primary liver carcinoma. This receptor was identified in a man between 40 and 49 years old with primary liver carcinoma and hepatitis B virus infection. The rearrangement links TRBV6-5 to TRBJ2-5; TRBD1 or TRBD2 may be the D gene (5 bases each). CDR3 protein: CASSYGAEAQYF. For the CDR3, the DNA is TGTGCCAGTAGTTACGGGGCGGAGGCCCAGTACTTC.